One sample yielded the 10 T cell receptor beta chains listed below, sequenced in a study of OX40 agonist ivuxolimab in advanced cancers. Profiled with immunoSEQ multiplex PCR; TCRdb holds only in-frame clones, not every one. The table includes roughly 70,000 clones, about 84% detected once. The starting material was CD4+ or CD8+ T cells sorted from blood, obtained in a trial of the OX40 agonist ivuxolimab. Receptor source: an adult with an advanced solid tumor such as melanoma, head and neck, liver or kidney cancer.

This clone occurred a few times. V gene TRBV6-5 combines with J gene TRBJ1-2; 8 positions agree with TRBD1. From germline, CDR1 is MNHEY and CDR2 SVGAGI. Trimming at V came to 7 bases and at J to 7 bases, leaving 8 bases not matched to a gene. CDR3 size: 13 residues. CDR3 sequence: CASTFTGGSGYTF. CDR3 nucleotide sequence: TGTGCCAGCACCTTTACAGGGGGAAGTGGCTACACCTTC.

The chain is built from TRBV5-5 and TRBJ2-3; no definite D call. The CDR3 is made up of 13 amino acids. With 0 bases removed from V and 5 bases from J, the gap between germline ends came to 7 bases. Germline-derived CDR1 and CDR2 are SGHKS and YYEKEE (reference sequence). CDR3 amino acids: CASSLDSRDTQYF. DNA for the CDR3: TGTGCCAGCAGCTTGGACTCGAGAGATACGCAGTATTTT. Using reference TRBV5-5 and TRBJ2-3 for the parts outside the CDR3, the full variable domain is DAGVTQSPTHLIKTRGQQVTLRCSPISGHKSVSWYQQVLGQGPQFIFQYYEKEERGRGNFPDRFSARQFPNYSSELNVNALLLGDSALYLCASSLDSRDTQYFGPGTRLTVL.

This clone was picked up one time. The chain employs TRBV2 and TRBJ1-1, with a possible D match to TRBD1 (6 bases). Trimming shortened V by 3 bases and J by 12 bases, and 14 bases separated the two germline ends. The germline gives CDR1 SNHLY, CDR2 FYNNEI. The CDR3 consists of 12 residues. The CDR3 coding sequence is TGTGCCAGCAGTGAGGGGGGGCGTACGTCTTTCTTT. Its translation: CASSEGGRTSFF. Full variable domain (missing parts from reference TRBV2 and TRBJ1-1): EPEVTQTPSHQVTQMGQEVILRCVPISNHLYFYWYRQILGQKVEFLVSFYNNEISEKSEIFDDQFSVERPDGSNFTLKIRSTKLEDSAMYFCASSEGGRTSFFGQGTRLTVV.

CDR3 coding DNA: TGTGCCAGCAGCTCGGGTGGGGATAACTATGGCTACACCTTC. This sequence encodes CASSSGGDNYGYTF. The chain links TRBV7-8 to TRBJ1-2; no firm D call. V shed 4 bases and J shed 1 base, with 10 bases lying between them. This CDR3 comprises 14 residues. The V gene's germline CDR1 is SGHVS and CDR2 FQNEAQ.

This sequence joins TRBV5-1 and TRBJ1-1; unclear D gene. Deletions cut 0 bases from V and 3 bases from J, with 12 bases between. CDR1 is SGHRS, CDR2 YFSETQ, per germline. The CDR3 spans 15 residues. The CDR3 DNA reads TGCGCCAGCAGCTTGGTGGGCAGAGATCACACTGAAGCTTTCTTT. Residues: CASSLVGRDHTEAFF.

This chain connects TRBV19 to TRBJ2-2; possibly TRBD1 for D (5 bases). The V end lost 8 bases, the J end lost 4 bases, and 11 bases lay between the germline ends. The CDR3 contains 13 residues. Germline V gene sequence: CDR1 LNHDA, CDR2 SQIVND (reference sequence). The CDR3 reads CASPSRVTGELFF. CDR3 in DNA: TGTGCCAGTCCCAGCAGGGTCACCGGGGAGCTGTTTTTT.

V and J are TRBV5-1 and TRBJ2-3, with 15 nucleotides matching TRBD2. This CDR3 contains 18 residues. V lost 0 bases and J lost 4; bases outside the gene matches: 6. Germline-derived CDR1 and CDR2 are SGHRS and YFSETQ. The CDR3 region is CASSLGLRTSGGADTQYF. CDR3 nucleotides: TGCGCCAGCAGCTTGGGGTTGAGGACTAGCGGGGGGGCAGATACGCAGTATTTT.

The V call is TRBV9, the J call TRBJ2-1; 7 positions agree with TRBD2. Germline V gene lookup returns CDR1 SGDLS and CDR2 YYNGEE. The length of the CDR3 is 16 residues. V was pared by 2 bases and J by 0 bases, with 5 bases of the junction left unmatched. The chain's CDR3 is CASSVSGGSSYNEQFF. The CDR3 DNA reads TGTGCCAGCAGCGTGTCTGGCGGGAGCTCCTACAATGAGCAGTTCTTC. Drawing the rest from reference TRBV9 and TRBJ2-1, the complete variable domain is DSGVTQTPKHLITATGQRVTLRCSPRSGDLSVYWYQQSLDQGLQFLIQYYNGEERAKGNILERFSAQQFPDLHSELNLSSLELGDSALYFCASSVSGGSSYNEQFFGPGTRLTVL.

CDR3 DNA: TGTGCCAGCAGCCGCAGGGAAAGGGGCTACGAGCAGTACTTC. Translation: CASSRRERGYEQYF. This rearrangement joins TRBV14 to TRBJ2-7, with D possibly being TRBD1 (5 bases). The germline V gene encodes CDR1 SGHDN and CDR2 FVKESK. The CDR3 runs to 14 residues. Trimming took 4 bases from V and 3 from J, leaving 13 bases between them.

The J gene is TRBJ2-3, the V gene TRBV4-1, with TRBD2 matching 12 bases. The length of the CDR3 is 16 residues. J lost 0 bases, V lost 9 bases, and 7 bases had no gene match. CDR1 is MGHRA, CDR2 YSYEKL, per germline. CDR3 amino acids: CASGLAGPISTDTQYF. CDR3 sequence (DNA): TGCGCCAGTGGACTAGCGGGGCCAATTAGCACAGATACGCAGTATTTT.